This T cell receptor beta chain was identified in a study of T cell responses to AZD1222 COVID-19 vaccine. Clones were read by immunoSEQ multiplex PCR, and TCRdb kept only the in-frame ones, dropping some. The profile covers 150,000 to 190,000 clones, with approximately 91% appearing a single time and approximately 6.6% taken by the ten largest. Broader study findings: At baseline, seropositivity was found in only a handful of AZD1222 recipients. After the peak T cell response, and only then, were repertoires sampled.

Trimming cost V 6 bases and J 1 base, with 9 bases left between them. The CDR3 contains 14 residues. CDR1 and CDR2 (germline): LGHDT, YNNKEL (reference sequence). As concerns this clone: Its target is not known.

Sequencing used peripheral blood, obtained after recovery from COVID-19. The sequence was obtained from an adult who had recovered from COVID-19. This chain uses TRBV3-1 (or the pseudogene TRBV3-2) with TRBJ2-2; D ambiguous. DNA for the CDR3: TGTGCCAGCAGTCACGCACTGAACACCGGGGAGCTGTTTTTT. It codes for CASSHALNTGELFF.